What follows are 10 T cell receptor beta chains derived from one specimen sequenced in a study of T cells in Graves' hyperthyroidism and ophthalmopathy. Authors of the study amplified TCR beta CDR3 regions from RNA transcripts. The HTBI set primed first-round TCR CDR3 RT-PCR. Via MiXCR, TCRdb re-called the multiplex PCR reads, giving one row per CDR3 protein. The profile shows some 760,000 distinct CDR3 sequences, 14% of them singletons. Sequenced sample: blood. All receptors come from a woman aged 18-35 years with Graves' hyperthyroidism.

In its sample, this clonotype was seen many times. The V call is TRBV7-9, the J call TRBJ2-5; TRBD2 matches at 8 bases. Trimming cost V 5 bases and J 4 bases; bases outside gene matches: 9. Germline lookup yields CDR1 SEHNR and CDR2 FQNEAQ (reference sequence). The CDR3 contains 15 residues. In nucleotides, the CDR3 is TGTGCCAGCAGCCGTCAGCGGGGGAAGGTAGAGACCCAGTACTTC. Translation: CASSRQRGKVETQYF.

This clonotype was seen at least ten times. This chain joins TRBV20-1 and TRBJ2-3; weak D call: TRBD2 (5 bases). Germline CDR1 reads DFQATT; CDR2 reads SNEGSKA (reference sequence). The CDR3 consists of 15 residues. V gave up 6 bases and J gave up 1 base, with 17 bases separating them. DNA of the CDR3: TGCAGTGCCGACACGAGGGTTGGACGCACAGATACGCAGTATTTT. Its protein is CSADTRVGRTDTQYF.

This clonotype was seen at least ten times. This sequence joins TRBV28 and TRBJ2-7; D possibly corresponds to TRBD2 (5 bases). Germline V CDR1 and CDR2: MDHEN, SYDVKM. The V end was cut by 6 bases, the J end by 0 bases, with 15 bases between. The CDR3 contains 15 residues. This CDR3 reads CASSPPVGLSYEQYF. The CDR3 DNA reads as TGTGCCAGCAGCCCCCCAGTAGGACTCTCCTACGAGCAGTACTTC.

This clonotype was counted a few times. V usage is TRBV7-2 and J usage is TRBJ1-1; 11 positions match TRBD1. V was clipped by 4 bases and J by 6 bases; unmatched bases: 7. There are 15 residues in the CDR3. Germline lookup yields CDR1 SGHTA and CDR2 FQGNSA. The CDR3 nucleotides are TGTGCCAGCAGCTGGTGGGGACAGGGGGAGGCTGAAGCTTTCTTT. Translated: CASSWWGQGEAEAFF.

Worth noting for this clonotype: A single base separates this from a much larger clone, so it may be a read error. The genes are TRBV28 and TRBJ2-7; D call uncertain. V was cut by 7 bases and J by 0 bases, with 10 bases left in between. CDR3 size: 13 residues. From germline, CDR1 is MDHEN and CDR2 SYDVKM. The CDR3 DNA reads TGTGCCAGCATGGCCCAAAACTCCTACGAGCAGTACTTC. The encoded protein is CASMAQNSYEQYF.

In its sample, this clonotype was seen many times. The V and J genes are TRBV7-2 and TRBJ2-1; 9 bases fit TRBD2. Trimming removed 6 bases from V and 2 bases from J; junction bases left unmatched: 2. Germline V gene lookup returns CDR1 SGHTA and CDR2 FQGNSA. This CDR3 has 14 amino acids. CDR3: CASRPSGAYNEQFF. DNA for the CDR3: TGTGCCAGCAGACCTAGCGGGGCCTACAATGAGCAGTTCTTC.

This clonotype was found many times. V and J are TRBV28 and TRBJ1-1; unclear D gene. Germline-derived CDR1 and CDR2 are MDHEN and SYDVKM. The CDR3 is made up of 13 amino acids. The V and J ends lost 2 bases and 1 base respectively, with 5 bases between them. The CDR3 region is CASSLQANTEAFF. The CDR3 nucleotides read TGTGCCAGCAGTTTACAGGCGAACACTGAAGCTTTCTTT.

This clonotype has ten or more counts. V and J are TRBV24-1 and TRBJ2-2; no firm D call. This CDR3 contains 14 residues. The V end was cut by 5 bases, the J end by 1 base, with 7 bases between. Germline lookup yields CDR1 KGHDR and CDR2 SFDVKD. The CDR3 region has the DNA TGTGCCACCAGTGCGGAAAGGAACACCGGGGAGCTGTTTTTT. This codes for CATSAERNTGELFF.

The chain combines TRBV20-1 with TRBJ2-1, with TRBD2 as a possible D gene (5 bases). Germline values: CDR1 DFQATT, CDR2 SNEGSKA (reference sequence). V lost 0 bases to trimming and J lost 3 bases, with 12 bases between them. This CDR3 has 15 residues. In DNA form, the CDR3 reads TGCAGTGCTAGAGATTCCGGGATTGACTACAATGAGCAGTTCTTC. Translation gives CSARDSGIDYNEQFF.

This clonotype occurred a few times. The CDR3 here is CSARFPPSDSYEQYF. CDR3 in DNA: TGCAGTGCTAGGTTTCCCCCTAGCGACTCCTACGAGCAGTACTTC. The chain links TRBV20-1 to TRBJ2-7; tentatively, D is TRBD2 (6 bases). CDR3 length equals 15 residues. The V gene's germline CDR1 is DFQATT and CDR2 SNEGSKA (reference sequence). With 3 bases removed from V and 0 bases from J, the gap between germline ends came to 15 bases.